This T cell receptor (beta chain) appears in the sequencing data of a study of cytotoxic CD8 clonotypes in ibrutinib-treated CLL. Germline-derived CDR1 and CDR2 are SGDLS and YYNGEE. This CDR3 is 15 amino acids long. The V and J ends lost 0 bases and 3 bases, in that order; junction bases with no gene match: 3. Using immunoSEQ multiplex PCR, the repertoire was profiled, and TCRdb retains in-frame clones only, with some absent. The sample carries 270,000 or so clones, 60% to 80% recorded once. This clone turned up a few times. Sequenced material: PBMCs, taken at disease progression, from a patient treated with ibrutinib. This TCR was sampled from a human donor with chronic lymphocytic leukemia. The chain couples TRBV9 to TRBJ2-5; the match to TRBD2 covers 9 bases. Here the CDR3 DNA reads TGTGCCAGCAGCGTAGGTCCTAGCGGGAAAGAGACCCAGTACTTC. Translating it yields CASSVGPSGKETQYF.